Each of the 6 T cell receptor beta chains below was sequenced from the same sample in a study of CD8 T cells in ankylosing spondylitis. One entry per CDR3 protein results from TCRdb running MiXCR on the 5' RACE reads. Of approximately 90,000 distinct CDR3 sequences listed, 7.5% to 9% are singletons. The sequencing sample was made of blood, either unsorted or a sorted T cell fraction (not recorded which). The receptors here all came from a male donor with ankylosing spondylitis or in good health (not recorded which).

This clonotype was found many times. The chain links TRBV5-1 to TRBJ1-5; D is possibly TRBD1 (5 bases). The CDR3 is 15 residues long. The V gene lost 0 bases and the J gene lost 7 bases, with 14 bases spanning the gap. Germline assignment: CDR1 SGHRS and CDR2 YFSETQ. In DNA form, the CDR3 reads TGCGCCAGCAGCTTGGGGGACGGGCCCGCGCAGCCCCAGCATTTT. This sequence encodes CASSLGDGPAQPQHF.

In this sample, this clonotype turned up many times. This sequence joins TRBV15 and TRBJ1-4; perhaps TRBD1 as D (5 bases). With 3 bases removed from V and 6 bases from J, the gap between germline ends came to 11 bases. The V gene's germline CDR1 is LNHNV and CDR2 YYDKDF (reference sequence). The CDR3 is 14 amino acids. The CDR3 reads CATSSRGAHEKLFF. For the CDR3, the DNA is TGTGCCACCAGCAGCCGAGGGGCACATGAAAAACTGTTTTTT.

This clonotype was seen ten or more times. The chain has TRBV11-2 and TRBJ2-7; D tentatively reads TRBD1 or TRBD2 (5 bases each). The CDR3 runs to 16 residues. V lost 1 base to trimming and J lost 2 bases, with 15 bases between them. CDR1 SGHAT and CDR2 FQNNGV come from the germline V gene. CDR3 sequence reads: CASSLGMGPPTYEQYF. In DNA form, the CDR3 reads TGTGCCAGCAGCTTAGGTATGGGACCTCCCACCTACGAGCAGTACTTC. The full variable domain, completed using reference TRBV11-2 and TRBJ2-7, is EAGVAQSPRYKIIEKRQSVAFWCNPISGHATLYWYQQILGQGPKLLIQFQNNGVVDDSQLPKDRFSAERLKGVDSTLKIQPAKLEDSAVYLCASSLGMGPPTYEQYFGPGTRLTVT.

This clonotype was seen many times. V usage is TRBV12-3 or TRBV12-4 and J usage is TRBJ2-2; D possibly corresponds to TRBD1 (6 bases). Trimming left V 4 bases short and J 6 bases short, with 12 bases between. The CDR3 spans 14 residues. Here the CDR3 reads CASSSYRDPGELFF. The CDR3 bases are TGTGCCAGCAGTTCCTACAGGGATCCCGGGGAGCTGTTTTTT.

In this sample, this clonotype turned up many times. This chain connects TRBV7-8 to TRBJ1-5; TRBD1 agrees at 7 bases. The CDR3 is made up of 15 amino acids. The germline gives CDR1 SGHVS, CDR2 FQNEAQ. The V gene end was trimmed by 3 bases and the J gene end by 7 bases; junction bases not matched to a gene: 9. CDR3 in amino acids: CASSLWRGREQPQHF. CDR3 DNA: TGTGCCAGCAGCTTGTGGAGGGGGCGGGAACAGCCCCAGCATTTT. The full variable domain, rest sourced from reference TRBV7-8 and TRBJ1-5, is GAGVSQSPRYKVAKRGQDVALRCDPISGHVSLFWYQQALGQGPEFLTYFQNEAQLDKSGLPSDRFFAERPEGSVSTLKIQRTQQEDSAVYLCASSLWRGREQPQHFGDGTRLSIL.

In this sample, this clonotype turned up many times. The rearrangement uses TRBV6-2 or TRBV6-3 and TRBJ2-5, with 10 positions matching TRBD2. CDR3 length equals 13 residues. J lost 4 bases, V lost 6 bases, and 2 bases had no gene match. CDR1 and CDR2 (germline): MNHEY, SVGEGT. The CDR3 is CASRGLARETQYF. DNA for the CDR3: TGTGCCAGCAGGGGACTAGCGAGAGAGACCCAGTACTTC.